One and the same sample provided the 27 T cell receptor beta chains below, sequenced in a study of T cell responses to AZD1222 COVID-19 vaccine. Produced via immunoSEQ multiplex PCR; TCRdb's table is partial and in-frame only. The sample records about 60,000 clones, roughly 80% being singletons. The source material was peripheral blood, sampled 28 days after the second AZD1222 dose. These receptors all come from an adult who received the AZD1222 COVID-19 vaccine.

This clone occurred a few times. The rearrangement joins TRBV27 to TRBJ1-5, with TRBD1 matching over 8 bases. The CDR3 runs to 14 residues. Germline V CDR1 and CDR2: MNHEY, SMNVEV (reference sequence). With V trimmed by 5 bases and J by 7 bases, 7 bases remained unmatched. The CDR3 here is CASSPGQGEQPQHF. Here the CDR3 DNA reads TGTGCCAGCAGTCCTGGACAGGGCGAGCAGCCCCAGCATTTT.

The chain has TRBV2 and TRBJ2-2; possible D gene TRBD1, 6 bases. This CDR3 contains 15 residues. V dropped 0 bases and J dropped 5 bases, with 10 bases sitting between them. Germline values: CDR1 SNHLY, CDR2 FYNNEI. This CDR3 is CASSEAGGGTGELFF. The CDR3 DNA sequence: TGTGCCAGCAGTGAAGCAGGGGGTGGTACCGGGGAGCTGTTTTTT.

The rearrangement uses TRBV5-1 and TRBJ2-7, with D perhaps TRBD2 (6 bases). V was trimmed by 2 bases and J by 2 bases, leaving 11 bases between them. Germline lookup yields CDR1 SGHRS and CDR2 YFSETQ. The CDR3 totals 14 residues. CDR3 nucleotides: TGCGCCAGCAGCTTCCTCGGGGGTACCTACGAGCAGTACTTC. This gives the protein CASSFLGGTYEQYF.

J is TRBJ2-7 and V is TRBV9; tentatively, D is TRBD1 or TRBD2 (5 bases each). Trimming took off 2 bases at V and 3 bases at J, with 9 bases between the two ends. The CDR3 is 13 residues long. CDR1 and CDR2 from the germline V gene are SGDLS and YYNGEE. Here the CDR3 DNA reads TGTGCCAGCAGCGTGGGGGTCGGCTACGAGCAGTACTTC. Protein product: CASSVGVGYEQYF.

CDR3 nucleotide sequence: TGTGCCAGCAGTCGGACTTATGTTGGAATTGGAAAACTGTTTTTT. This gives the protein CASSRTYVGIGKLFF. The V and J genes are TRBV27 and TRBJ1-4; no clear D gene. Deletions cut 5 bases from V and 10 bases from J, with 20 bases between. Germline CDR1 reads MNHEY; CDR2 reads SMNVEV (reference sequence). The CDR3 consists of 15 residues.

The V gene is TRBV6-5, the J gene TRBJ2-2; 8 bases match TRBD1. This CDR3 has 15 amino acids. Germline loops: CDR1 MNHEY, CDR2 SVGAGI. V trimming: 7 bases; J trimming: 6 bases; junction bases outside the gene matches: 10. DNA of the CDR3: TGTGCCAGCAATCAGGGGGCCGGTAGGGCCGGGGAGCTGTTTTTT. Amino acid sequence: CASNQGAGRAGELFF.

The rearrangement uses TRBV5-1 and TRBJ1-2, with D tentatively TRBD1 (6 bases). With 0 bases removed from V and 6 bases from J, the gap between germline ends came to 12 bases. The CDR3 is made up of 14 amino acids. Germline V lookup: CDR1 SGHRS, CDR2 YFSETQ. The CDR3 region is CASSLAAAGDGYTF. CDR3 DNA: TGCGCCAGCAGCTTGGCGGCGGCAGGGGATGGCTACACCTTC.

The J gene is TRBJ1-5, the V gene TRBV15; TRBD1 might be the D (6 bases). Germline V gene sequence: CDR1 LNHNV, CDR2 YYDKDF (reference sequence). CDR3 length equals 14 residues. V was pared by 0 bases and J by 6 bases, with 9 bases between. The CDR3 loop is CATSRDQGGQPQHF. The DNA of the CDR3 is TGTGCCACCAGCAGAGATCAAGGGGGTCAGCCCCAGCATTTT.

The chain employs TRBV18 and TRBJ2-7; a weak D match, TRBD2 (6 bases). CDR1 is KGHSH and CDR2 is LQKENI in the germline V gene. The V end lost 5 bases, the J end lost 0 bases, and 20 bases lay between the germline ends. This CDR3 comprises 17 residues. The DNA for the CDR3 is TGTGCCAGCTCATTCCGACGCAGGGAGGCTAGCTCCTACGAGCAGTACTTC. This encodes CASSFRRREASSYEQYF.

The chain employs TRBV6-1 and TRBJ1-5; the D gene is possibly TRBD1 (5 bases). V lost 2 bases and J 0 bases, leaving 11 bases between the germline ends. CDR1 and CDR2 (germline): MNHNS, SASEGT. There are 16 residues in the CDR3. CDR3 protein: CASSELRQGSNQPQHF. CDR3 DNA: TGTGCCAGCAGTGAACTTCGTCAGGGTAGCAATCAGCCCCAGCATTTT.

This chain uses TRBV6-5 with TRBJ1-1, with D tentatively TRBD1 (6 bases). Per the germline V gene, CDR1 is MNHEY and CDR2 is SVGAGI. V lost 10 bases to trimming and J lost 0 bases, with 12 bases between them. The length of the CDR3 is 13 residues. CDR3 sequence: CATVQGLNTEAFF. For the CDR3, the DNA is TGTGCCACCGTACAGGGACTGAACACTGAAGCTTTCTTT.

This chain uses TRBV5-8 with TRBJ1-5; 7 bases are a match to TRBD1. CDR3 length: 17 residues. The junction had 15 bases not matched to a gene; V was cut back by 4 bases and J by 5 bases. In germline, CDR1 is SGHTS, CDR2 YDEGEE. The CDR3 nucleotides are TGTGCCAGCAGCCCCTGGACAGGCCAGGGATCCGATCAGCCCCAGCATTTT. Translating gives CASSPWTGQGSDQPQHF.

The chain links TRBV5-5 to TRBJ1-5; 9 bases fit TRBD1. Germline CDR1 is SGHKS and CDR2 is YYEKEE (reference sequence). The CDR3 has 15 residues. The V segment lost 0 bases and the J segment 6 bases; nucleotides outside the gene matches: 4. CDR3 loop: CASSLEGQGSQPQHF. DNA of the CDR3: TGTGCCAGCAGCTTGGAAGGACAGGGGAGTCAGCCCCAGCATTTT.

Here the CDR3 reads CASSPREGRSYNEQFF. The CDR3 nucleotides read TGTGCCAGCTCACCAAGGGAGGGGCGCTCCTACAATGAGCAGTTCTTC. V and J are TRBV18 and TRBJ2-1, with TRBD2 matching 7 bases. This CDR3 has 16 amino acids. Germline V gene sequence: CDR1 KGHSH, CDR2 LQKENI. The ends lost 2 bases at V and 0 bases at J; junction bases unmatched: 4.

This chain joins TRBV4-3 and TRBJ1-1; D not resolved. V was trimmed by 0 bases and J by 0 bases, leaving 8 bases between them. CDR3 length: 15 amino acids. Germline loops: CDR1 LGHNA, CDR2 YSLEER. The CDR3 is CASSQDYGMNTEAFF. CDR3 sequence (DNA): TGCGCCAGCAGCCAAGATTATGGGATGAACACTGAAGCTTTCTTT.

The V call is TRBV9, the J call TRBJ1-3; 9 bases match TRBD1. Germline V lookup: CDR1 SGDLS, CDR2 YYNGEE. The CDR3 loop spans 18 amino acids. Germline trimming cut 0 bases from V and 0 bases from J; bases unmatched to any gene: 7. CDR3: CASSVESGQGFSGNTIYF. The CDR3 nucleotides read TGTGCCAGCAGCGTAGAGTCAGGACAGGGGTTCTCTGGAAACACCATATATTTT.

This chain uses TRBV5-1 with TRBJ2-1; D is undetermined. CDR3 length equals 15 residues. Per germline, CDR1 SGHRS and CDR2 YFSETQ. The ends were cut back, 0 bases at V and 8 bases at J, with 15 bases in the middle. The CDR3 DNA reads as TGCGCCAGCAGCTTGGGCCAGACTCAAAGCCATGAGCAGTTCTTC. Protein: CASSLGQTQSHEQFF.

V is TRBV6-4 and J is TRBJ2-1; 12 positions match TRBD2. Trimming removed 5 bases from V and 6 bases from J; junction bases left unmatched: 5. The CDR3 has 15 amino acids. Germline lookup yields CDR1 MRHNA and CDR2 SNTAGT. As DNA, the CDR3 is TGTGCCAGCAGTCACACTAGCGGGGGGCCCAATGAGCAGTTCTTC. This encodes CASSHTSGGPNEQFF.

Only a few counts were recorded for this clone. The rearrangement links TRBV11-1 to TRBJ2-2, with TRBD1 matching over 7 bases. CDR1 and CDR2 (germline): SGHAT, FQDESV (reference sequence). The CDR3 length is 14 residues. Trimming removed 5 bases from V and 4 bases from J; junction bases left unmatched: 4. CDR3 coding DNA: TGTGCCAGCAGCCGCTACAGGGGCACCGGGGAGCTGTTTTTT. It codes for CASSRYRGTGELFF.

The chain has TRBV6-6 and TRBJ1-1; 7 bases line up with TRBD1. Trimming removed 5 bases from V and 4 bases from J; junction bases left unmatched: 4. The CDR3 totals 13 residues. Germline V gene data show CDR1 as MNHNY and CDR2 as SVGAGI (reference sequence). CDR3: CASSPGTATEAFF. The CDR3 coding sequence is TGTGCCAGCAGTCCAGGGACAGCCACTGAAGCTTTCTTT.

The V call is TRBV4-3, the J call TRBJ1-6; D remains ambiguous. CDR1 and CDR2 (germline): LGHNA, YSLEER. The CDR3 spans 15 residues. The V and J ends lost 0 bases and 6 bases respectively, with 9 bases between them. The DNA for the CDR3 is TGCGCCAGCAGCCAAGATCTGCCTGCTAATTCACCCCTCCACTTT. This codes for CASSQDLPANSPLHF.

The chain recombines TRBV3-1 (or the pseudogene TRBV3-2) with TRBJ1-1, with unresolved D. CDR3 length equals 13 residues. V was pared by 1 base and J by 2 bases, with 5 bases between. Germline lookup yields CDR1 LGHDT and CDR2 YNNKEL (reference sequence). CDR3 coding DNA: TGTGCCAGCAGCCAAGCCCGTAACACTGAAGCTTTCTTT. Protein sequence: CASSQARNTEAFF.

This clone was counted a few times. This chain joins TRBV7-9 and TRBJ1-2, with a possible D match to TRBD1 (6 bases). With 6 bases removed from V and 6 bases from J, the gap between germline ends came to 23 bases. Germline CDR1 is SEHNR and CDR2 is FQNEAQ (reference sequence). The CDR3 is 16 amino acids. In nucleotides, the CDR3 is TGTGCCAGCAGGGGGGCGGCAGGGAGATCTGGTGATGGCTACACCTTC. As protein: CASRGAAGRSGDGYTF.

The genes are TRBV19 and TRBJ2-1, with 7 bases that match TRBD2. Looked up from germline, CDR1 is LNHDA and CDR2 is SQIVND (reference sequence). The V gene end was trimmed by 3 bases and the J gene end by 6 bases; junction bases not matched to a gene: 5. There are 14 residues in the CDR3. CDR3 nucleotides: TGTGCCAGTAGTATTAGACTAGCAGGCAATGAGCAGTTCTTC. Its translation is CASSIRLAGNEQFF.

Only a few counts were recorded for this clone. This chain joins TRBV18 and TRBJ2-7; the D gene could be TRBD1 or TRBD2 (5 bases each). The CDR3 loop spans 13 amino acids. Deletions cut 3 bases from V and 6 bases from J, with 12 bases between. Germline assignment: CDR1 KGHSH and CDR2 LQKENI. CDR3 sequence reads: CASSPHEGSEQYF. CDR3 nucleotides: TGTGCCAGCTCACCCCACGAGGGGAGCGAGCAGTACTTC.

This rearrangement joins TRBV29-1 to TRBJ1-2, with 9 bases fitting TRBD1. This CDR3 comprises 12 residues. Germline trimming cut 7 bases from V and 3 bases from J; bases unmatched to any gene: 3. Looked up from germline, CDR1 is SQVTM and CDR2 is ANQGSEA. The CDR3 nucleotides read TGCAGCGCACAGGGGGCCCACTATGGCTACACCTTC. Translated: CSAQGAHYGYTF.

The genes are TRBV6-5 and TRBJ2-3; 7 nucleotides agree with TRBD1. This CDR3 is 15 amino acids long. The junction had 6 bases not matched to a gene; V was cut back by 4 bases and J by 2 bases. CDR1 and CDR2 from the germline V gene are MNHEY and SVGAGI. The CDR3 loop is CASSSRTGYTDTQYF. CDR3 nucleotides: TGTGCCAGCAGTTCCAGGACAGGTTACACAGATACGCAGTATTTT.